This T cell receptor (beta chain) is drawn from a study of T-cell reconstitution after alpha-beta-depleted transplantation in children. Study-level findings and limits: After one year, T-cell counts and TCRbeta diversity mostly came from new T cells. After transplant, at about two months, alpha-beta T cells were reportedly derived from several hundred expanded graft clones. Elevated TCRbeta diversity at day 60 was traced, in some patients, to surviving recipient T cells and thymic progenitors.

Preparation of the TCRbeta library was carried out with unique molecular identifiers. TCRdb processed the PCR reads anew with MiXCR; each CDR3 protein has one entry. The profile shows about 980,000 distinct CDR3 sequences, around 30% of them singletons. J lost 5 bases, V lost 4 bases, and 16 bases had no gene match. From germline, CDR1 is MGHRA and CDR2 YSYEKL. The CDR3 is 18 residues long. With regard to this clonotype: The antigen remains unidentified.

The receptor comes from a boy in the first two years of life who had a stem cell transplant for SCID, so the T cells may come from the graft donor. This chain joins TRBV4-1 and TRBJ1-4; TRBD1 aligns across 7 bases. Sequencing used PBMCs, mostly from graft donor cells, obtained 360 days after TCRalphabeta/CD19-depleted stem cell transplant. The CDR3 nucleotides are TGCGCCAGCAGCCTTTCCGGGGCCACGACAGGGCTAAATGAAAAACTGTTTTTT. Its translation: CASSLSGATTGLNEKLFF.